These T cell receptor beta chains were read from a single sample in a study of blood T cell repertoires in COVID-19. Repertoires were generated with immunoSEQ multiplex PCR, while TCRdb's copy carries only in-frame clones and drops some. This table holds tens of thousands of clones, over 60% found once. What was sequenced was peripheral blood. These receptors were obtained from a man aged 25-45 years with COVID-19, enrolled during active disease. The CDR3 runs from the conserved cysteine through the conserved F or W. D genes are given only for firm matches. Some rows have no size entry. The others give once, few or many, or a class for an expanded clone.

once,TRBV5-1,15,TRBJ1-1,-,TGCGCCAGCAGTCCAAGGGGGACACAAAACACTGAAGCTTTCTTT,CASSPRGTQNTEAFF
-,TRBV7-8,16,TRBJ1-2,-,TGTGCCAGCAGCCTGACCCCGTACAGGGAAGAGAGTGGCTACACCTTC,CASSLTPYREESGYTF
-,TRBV27,16,TRBJ2-1,-,TGTGCCAGCAGTTTGGGGACTTCTAGCTCCTACAATGAGCAGTTCTTC,CASSLGTSSSYNEQFF
-,TRBV7-9,19,TRBJ1-1,-,TGTGCCAGCAGCGCACCCCCCGGGACACCGACGCTAAAGAACACTGAAGCTTTCTTT,CASSAPPGTPTLKNTEAFF
-,TRBV5-4,16,TRBJ2-7,-,TGTGCCAGCAGCCCTTCCATCAGTAGGAGCTCCTACGAGCAGTACTTC,CASSPSISRSSYEQYF
once,TRBV28,14,TRBJ2-3,-,TGTGCCAGCAGTTCCCCTAGTAACACAGATACGCAGTATTTT,CASSSPSNTDTQYF
few,TRBV2,12,TRBJ1-1,-,TGTGCCAGCAAGGGGCTGGACACTGAAGCTTTCTTT,CASKGLDTEAFF
-,TRBV29-1,16,TRBJ2-7,-,TGCAGCGTTGTCCCGCAGGGCCTAGGGTCGGGCTACGAGCAGTACTTC,CSVVPQGLGSGYEQYF
once,TRBV2,12,TRBJ1-4,TRBD1,TGTGCCAGCAGAGGACAGGGCCGGGGACTGTTTTTT,CASRGQGRGLFF
-,TRBV19,17,TRBJ1-5,TRBD1,TGTGCCAGTAGTTTGCAGGGACAGATCGATAGCAATCAGCCCCAGCATTTT,CASSLQGQIDSNQPQHF
-,TRBV28,17,TRBJ1-4,-,TGTGCCAGCAGTTTTGGGGCGGAAAGCCTGACCTATGAAAAACTGTTTTTT,CASSFGAESLTYEKLFF
-,TRBV10-3,15,TRBJ2-5,TRBD2,TGTGCCATCAGTGAAGTCGAGCGGGGGAGACAGACCCAGTACTTC,CAISEVERGRQTQYF
-,TRBV13,13,TRBJ1-2,-,TGTGCCAGCAGCCCAAACAGGAACTATGGCTACACCTTC,CASSPNRNYGYTF
few,TRBV2,15,TRBJ2-2,-,TGTGCCAGCAGTGAAGCCCCCGGGGGATCCGGGGAGCTGTTTTTT,CASSEAPGGSGELFF
-,TRBV4-3,17,TRBJ2-5,TRBD1,TGCGCCAGCAGCCAAGATAGGACAGGGGGCGCAAGGGAGACCCAGTACTTC,CASSQDRTGGARETQYF
-,TRBV19,22,TRBJ2-3,TRBD1,TGTGCCAGTAGTATAGAGGGAAGGAAATGGTTGGGGGGGACAGGGCGAACAGATACGCAGTATTTT,CASSIEGRKWLGGTGRTDTQYF
-,TRBV7-3,14,TRBJ2-7,-,TGTGCCAGCAGCTTAAATTATGGCGGGGACGAGCAGTACTTC,CASSLNYGGDEQYF
-,TRBV12-5,13,TRBJ1-1,-,TGTGCTAGTGGTTTATCACAGGGCACTGAAGCTTTCTTT,CASGLSQGTEAFF
-,TRBV21-1,14,TRBJ2-4,-,TGTGCCAGCAGCACCGGGACAGGATCGGGCATTCAGTACTTC,CASSTGTGSGIQYF
-,TRBV25-1,14,TRBJ2-7,TRBD1,TGTGCCAGCAGCAGAGGACAGGGGGCGGAGGGGCAGTACTTC,CASSRGQGAEGQYF
-,TRBV25-1,13,TRBJ2-3,-,TGTGCCAGCAGTGTTCTTAGTGTCGATACGCAGTATTTT,CASSVLSVDTQYF
-,TRBV12-2,16,TRBJ1-4,-,TGTGCAAGTCCCCAAAGGTGGGGAGCGACTAATGAAAAACTGTTTTTT,CASPQRWGATNEKLFF
-,TRBV5-1,15,TRBJ2-1,TRBD1,TGCGCCAGCAGCGGAGGGACAGGGATCTACAATGAGCAGTTCTTC,CASSGGTGIYNEQFF
-,TRBV5-1,15,TRBJ1-6,-,TGCGCCAGCAGACCCGAACAGGGTGGAGGTTCACCCCTCCACTTT,CASRPEQGGGSPLHF
-,TRBV28,13,TRBJ1-2,-,TGTGCCAGCAGTTTCGACAGCCTTTATGGCTACACCTTC,CASSFDSLYGYTF
-,TRBV12-5,12,TRBJ1-2,-,TGTGCTAGTGGTTTGGGCAGCTATGGCTACACCTTC,CASGLGSYGYTF
-,TRBV11-3,13,TRBJ2-5,-,TGTGCCAGCAGCTTAGTCCCCGCGGAGACCCAGTACTTC,CASSLVPAETQYF